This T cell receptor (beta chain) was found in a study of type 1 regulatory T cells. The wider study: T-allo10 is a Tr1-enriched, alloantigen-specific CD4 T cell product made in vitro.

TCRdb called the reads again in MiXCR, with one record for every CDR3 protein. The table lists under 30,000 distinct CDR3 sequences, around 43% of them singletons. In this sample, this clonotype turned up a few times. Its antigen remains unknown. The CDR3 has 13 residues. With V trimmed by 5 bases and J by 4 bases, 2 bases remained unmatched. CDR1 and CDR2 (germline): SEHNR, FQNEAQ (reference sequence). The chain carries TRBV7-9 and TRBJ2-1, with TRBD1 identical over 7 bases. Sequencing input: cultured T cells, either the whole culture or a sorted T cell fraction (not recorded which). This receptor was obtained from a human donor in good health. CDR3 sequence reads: CASSVDRYNEQFF. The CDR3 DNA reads TGTGCCAGCAGCGTGGACAGGTACAATGAGCAGTTCTTC.